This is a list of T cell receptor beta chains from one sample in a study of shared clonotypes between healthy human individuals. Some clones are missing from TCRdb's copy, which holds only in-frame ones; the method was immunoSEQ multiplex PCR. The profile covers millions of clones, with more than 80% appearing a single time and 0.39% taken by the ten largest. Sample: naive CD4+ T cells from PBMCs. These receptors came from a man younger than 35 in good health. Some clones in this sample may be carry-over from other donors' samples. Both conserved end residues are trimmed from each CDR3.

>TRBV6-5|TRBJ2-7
ASRGTVGYEQY
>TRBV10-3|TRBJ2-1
AISEGTGGYNEQF
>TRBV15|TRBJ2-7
ATSRLSGRLIEQY
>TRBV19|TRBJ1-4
ASSSGTASGSEKLF
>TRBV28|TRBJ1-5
ASSGSGGQNSNQPQH
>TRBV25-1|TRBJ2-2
ASSSDRGYTGELF
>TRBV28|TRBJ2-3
ASRPSSDTQY
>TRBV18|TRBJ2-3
ASSAVAGGPADTQY
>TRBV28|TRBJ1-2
ASSLPTDGYT
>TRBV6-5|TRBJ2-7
ASSLVAGYSYEQY
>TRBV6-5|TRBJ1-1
ASRALGTANTEAF
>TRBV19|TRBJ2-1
ASTERKTSGLYNEQF
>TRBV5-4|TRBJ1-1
ASSFDRVGAF
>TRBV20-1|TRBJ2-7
SARRPYEQY
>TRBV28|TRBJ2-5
ASSPQGAPLGWETQY
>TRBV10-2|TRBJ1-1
ASSLGGETEAF